This T cell receptor (beta chain) was profiled in a study of T-cell reconstitution after alpha-beta-depleted transplantation in children. The germline V gene has CDR1 DFQATT and CDR2 SNEGSKA (reference sequence). Trimming removed 4 bases from V and 7 bases from J; junction bases left unmatched: 5. The CDR3 has 13 residues. A library of TCRbeta sequences, prepared with unique molecular identifiers, was generated. TCRdb ran MiXCR on the PCR reads and lists one entry per CDR3 protein. The table includes 300,000 or so distinct CDR3 sequences, 9.9% detected once. The V call is TRBV20-1, the J call TRBJ2-1; 9 nucleotides line up with TRBD1. The source was PBMCs from the stem cell graft donor, collected from the stem cell graft. This TCR came from a human donor who donated a stem cell graft to a child with SCID. CDR3 amino acids: CSATGQGSNEQFF. The CDR3 DNA is TGCAGTGCTACGGGACAGGGTTCGAATGAGCAGTTCTTC.